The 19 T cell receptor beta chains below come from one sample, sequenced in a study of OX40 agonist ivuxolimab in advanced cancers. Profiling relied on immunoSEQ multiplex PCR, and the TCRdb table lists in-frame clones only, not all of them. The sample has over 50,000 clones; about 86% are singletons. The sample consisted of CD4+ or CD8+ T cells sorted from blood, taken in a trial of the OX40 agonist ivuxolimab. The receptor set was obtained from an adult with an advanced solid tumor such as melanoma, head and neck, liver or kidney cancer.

CDR3 nucleotides: TGTGCCAGCAGCTTGGGGGGAACCTACGAGCAGTACTTC. Its protein product is CASSLGGTYEQYF. The chain links TRBV7-3 to TRBJ2-7; D may be TRBD2 (6 bases). Trimming pared 3 bases from V and 2 bases from J, leaving 8 bases between. Per the germline V gene, CDR1 is SGHTA and CDR2 is FQGTGA. The length of the CDR3 is 13 residues.

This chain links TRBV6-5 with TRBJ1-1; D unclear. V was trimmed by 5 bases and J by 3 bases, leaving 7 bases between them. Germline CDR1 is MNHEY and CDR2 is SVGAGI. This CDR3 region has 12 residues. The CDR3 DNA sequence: TGTGCCAGCAGTCTAGTGTACACTGAAGCTTTCTTT. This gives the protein CASSLVYTEAFF.

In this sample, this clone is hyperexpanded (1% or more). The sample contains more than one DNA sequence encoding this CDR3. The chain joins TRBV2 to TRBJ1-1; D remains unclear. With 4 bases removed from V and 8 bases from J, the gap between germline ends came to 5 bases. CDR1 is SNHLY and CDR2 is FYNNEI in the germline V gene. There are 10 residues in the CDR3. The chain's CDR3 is CASSVGEAFF. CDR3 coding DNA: TGTGCCAGCAGTGTAGGGGAAGCTTTCTTT.

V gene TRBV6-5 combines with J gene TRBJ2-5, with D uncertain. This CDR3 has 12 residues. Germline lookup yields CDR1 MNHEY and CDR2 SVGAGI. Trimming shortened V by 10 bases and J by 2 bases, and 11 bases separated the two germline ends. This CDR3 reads CATADTQETQYF. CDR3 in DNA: TGTGCCACCGCCGATACTCAAGAGACCCAGTACTTC.

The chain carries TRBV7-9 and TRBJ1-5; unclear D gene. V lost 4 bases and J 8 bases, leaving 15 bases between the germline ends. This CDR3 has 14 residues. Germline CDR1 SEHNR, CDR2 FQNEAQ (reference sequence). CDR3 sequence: CASSSENRYEPQHF. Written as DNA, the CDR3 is TGTGCCAGCAGCTCCGAGAACCGGTATGAGCCCCAGCATTTT.

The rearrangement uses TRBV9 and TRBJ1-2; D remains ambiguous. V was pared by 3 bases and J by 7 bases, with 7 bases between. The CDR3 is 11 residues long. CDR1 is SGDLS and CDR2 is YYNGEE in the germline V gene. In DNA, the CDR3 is TGTGCCAGCAGCGCTCTCGGTGGCTACACCTTC. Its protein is CASSALGGYTF.

The CDR3 region is CASSIPGQGDYEQYF. The CDR3 nucleotides are TGTGCCAGTAGTATCCCGGGACAGGGGGACTACGAGCAGTACTTC. The chain uses TRBV19 and TRBJ2-7, with TRBD1 matching over 11 bases. Germline CDR1 is LNHDA and CDR2 is SQIVND (reference sequence). Trimming removed 3 bases from V and 3 bases from J; junction bases left unmatched: 4. CDR3 length: 15 residues. Full variable domain (missing parts from reference TRBV19 and TRBJ2-7): DGGITQSPKYLFRKEGQNVTLSCEQNLNHDAMYWYRQDPGQGLRLIYYSQIVNDFQKGDIAEGYSVSREKKESFPLTVTSAQKNPTAFYLCASSIPGQGDYEQYFGPGTRLTVT.

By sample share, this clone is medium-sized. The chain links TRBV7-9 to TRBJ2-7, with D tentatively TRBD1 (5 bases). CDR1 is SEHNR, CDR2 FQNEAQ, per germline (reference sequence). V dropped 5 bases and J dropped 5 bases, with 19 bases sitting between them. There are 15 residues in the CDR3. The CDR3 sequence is CASSPTEAGIHEQYF. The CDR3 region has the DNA TGTGCCAGCAGCCCCACGGAAGCAGGGATACACGAGCAGTACTTC.

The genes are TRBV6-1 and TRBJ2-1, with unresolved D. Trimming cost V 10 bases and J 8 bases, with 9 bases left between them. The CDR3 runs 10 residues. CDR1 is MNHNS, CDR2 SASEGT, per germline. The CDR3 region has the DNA TGTGCCACCCTTGACGATGAGCAGTTCTTC. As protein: CATLDDEQFF.

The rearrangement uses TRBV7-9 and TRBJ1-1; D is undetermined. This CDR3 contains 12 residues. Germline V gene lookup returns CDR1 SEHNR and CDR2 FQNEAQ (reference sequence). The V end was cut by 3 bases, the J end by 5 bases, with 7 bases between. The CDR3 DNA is TGTGCCAGCAGCTTTTCCTCGACTGAAGCTTTCTTT. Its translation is CASSFSSTEAFF.

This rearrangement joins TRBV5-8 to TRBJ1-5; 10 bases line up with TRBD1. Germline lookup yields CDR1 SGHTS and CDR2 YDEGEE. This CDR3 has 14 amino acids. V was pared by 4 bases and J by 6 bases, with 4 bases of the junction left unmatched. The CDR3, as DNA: TGTGCCAGCAGCCTGGGACAGGGGCGTCAGCCCCAGCATTTT. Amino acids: CASSLGQGRQPQHF.

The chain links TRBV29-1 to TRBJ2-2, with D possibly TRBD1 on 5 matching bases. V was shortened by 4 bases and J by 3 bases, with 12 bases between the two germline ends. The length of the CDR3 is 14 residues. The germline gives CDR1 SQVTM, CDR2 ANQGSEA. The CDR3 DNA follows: TGCAGCGTTGTGTCCAGGGCCCACACCGGGGAGCTGTTTTTT. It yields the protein CSVVSRAHTGELFF.

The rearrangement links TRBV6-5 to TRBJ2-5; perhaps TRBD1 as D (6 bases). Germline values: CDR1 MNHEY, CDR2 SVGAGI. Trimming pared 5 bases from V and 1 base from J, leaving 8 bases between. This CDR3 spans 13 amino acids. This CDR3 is CASSGGGQETQYF. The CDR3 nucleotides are TGTGCCAGCAGTGGGGGCGGCCAAGAGACCCAGTACTTC.

The CDR3 loop reads CASSLGLSLGQYF. Here the CDR3 DNA reads TGTGCCAGCAGCTTAGGATTGTCCTTGGGGCAGTACTTC. V usage is TRBV5-6 and J usage is TRBJ2-7; D uncertain. Trimming shortened V by 2 bases and J by 9 bases, and 15 bases separated the two germline ends. Germline V lookup: CDR1 SGHDT, CDR2 YYEEEE. The CDR3 sequence is 13 residues long.

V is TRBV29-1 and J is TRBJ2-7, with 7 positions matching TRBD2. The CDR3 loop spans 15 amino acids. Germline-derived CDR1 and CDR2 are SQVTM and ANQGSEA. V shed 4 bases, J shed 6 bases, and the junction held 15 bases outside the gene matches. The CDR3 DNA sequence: TGCAGCGTTGTCGTGGGGGGGAGGACGTTCGCCGAGCAGTACTTC. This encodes CSVVVGGRTFAEQYF.

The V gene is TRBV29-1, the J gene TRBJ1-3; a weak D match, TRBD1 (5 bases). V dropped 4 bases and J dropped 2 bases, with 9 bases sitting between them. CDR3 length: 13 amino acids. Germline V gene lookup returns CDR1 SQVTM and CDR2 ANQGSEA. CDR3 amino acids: CSVARGAGNTIYF. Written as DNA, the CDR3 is TGCAGCGTTGCGCGGGGGGCTGGAAACACCATATATTTT.

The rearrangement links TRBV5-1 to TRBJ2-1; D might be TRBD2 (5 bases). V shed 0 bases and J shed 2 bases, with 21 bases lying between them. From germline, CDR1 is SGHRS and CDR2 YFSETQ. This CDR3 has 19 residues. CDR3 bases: TGCGCCAGCAGCTTGGATTCGGAGGTCGTGGGGATTCCCTACAATGAGCAGTTCTTC. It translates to CASSLDSEVVGIPYNEQFF.

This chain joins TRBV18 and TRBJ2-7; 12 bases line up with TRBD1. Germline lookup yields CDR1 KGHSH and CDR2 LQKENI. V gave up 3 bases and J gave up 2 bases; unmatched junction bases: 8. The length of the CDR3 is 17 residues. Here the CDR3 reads CASSPTLGQGAAYEQYF. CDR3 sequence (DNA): TGTGCCAGCTCACCGACCTTGGGACAGGGGGCCGCCTACGAGCAGTACTTC.

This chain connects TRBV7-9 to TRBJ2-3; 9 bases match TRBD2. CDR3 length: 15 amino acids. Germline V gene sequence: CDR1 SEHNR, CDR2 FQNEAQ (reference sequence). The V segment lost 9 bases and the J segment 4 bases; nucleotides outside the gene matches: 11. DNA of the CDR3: TGTGCCAGTGAGGCCGGGACTAGCTTCTCAGATACGCAGTATTTT. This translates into CASEAGTSFSDTQYF.